This TCR beta chain was captured in a study of CD8 T cells in cerebrospinal fluid in Alzheimer's disease. Whole-study findings and limits: EBV-specific TCRs in cerebrospinal fluid reportedly do not establish a causal EBV–Alzheimer's link.

This clonotype counts as medium-sized by frequency. Its specificity is unknown. The CDR3 totals 13 residues. The germline V gene encodes CDR1 SGHTA and CDR2 FQGNSA. TCRdb re-called the 10x single-cell sequencing reads and catalogs CDR3 proteins one per entry, DNA excluded. The sample has fewer than 1,000 distinct CDR3 sequences. The chain uses TRBV7-2 and TRBJ2-3. The sequence derives from a human donor with Parkinson's disease. Sequencing input: cerebrospinal fluid. CDR3 protein: CASSRNNGDTQYF.